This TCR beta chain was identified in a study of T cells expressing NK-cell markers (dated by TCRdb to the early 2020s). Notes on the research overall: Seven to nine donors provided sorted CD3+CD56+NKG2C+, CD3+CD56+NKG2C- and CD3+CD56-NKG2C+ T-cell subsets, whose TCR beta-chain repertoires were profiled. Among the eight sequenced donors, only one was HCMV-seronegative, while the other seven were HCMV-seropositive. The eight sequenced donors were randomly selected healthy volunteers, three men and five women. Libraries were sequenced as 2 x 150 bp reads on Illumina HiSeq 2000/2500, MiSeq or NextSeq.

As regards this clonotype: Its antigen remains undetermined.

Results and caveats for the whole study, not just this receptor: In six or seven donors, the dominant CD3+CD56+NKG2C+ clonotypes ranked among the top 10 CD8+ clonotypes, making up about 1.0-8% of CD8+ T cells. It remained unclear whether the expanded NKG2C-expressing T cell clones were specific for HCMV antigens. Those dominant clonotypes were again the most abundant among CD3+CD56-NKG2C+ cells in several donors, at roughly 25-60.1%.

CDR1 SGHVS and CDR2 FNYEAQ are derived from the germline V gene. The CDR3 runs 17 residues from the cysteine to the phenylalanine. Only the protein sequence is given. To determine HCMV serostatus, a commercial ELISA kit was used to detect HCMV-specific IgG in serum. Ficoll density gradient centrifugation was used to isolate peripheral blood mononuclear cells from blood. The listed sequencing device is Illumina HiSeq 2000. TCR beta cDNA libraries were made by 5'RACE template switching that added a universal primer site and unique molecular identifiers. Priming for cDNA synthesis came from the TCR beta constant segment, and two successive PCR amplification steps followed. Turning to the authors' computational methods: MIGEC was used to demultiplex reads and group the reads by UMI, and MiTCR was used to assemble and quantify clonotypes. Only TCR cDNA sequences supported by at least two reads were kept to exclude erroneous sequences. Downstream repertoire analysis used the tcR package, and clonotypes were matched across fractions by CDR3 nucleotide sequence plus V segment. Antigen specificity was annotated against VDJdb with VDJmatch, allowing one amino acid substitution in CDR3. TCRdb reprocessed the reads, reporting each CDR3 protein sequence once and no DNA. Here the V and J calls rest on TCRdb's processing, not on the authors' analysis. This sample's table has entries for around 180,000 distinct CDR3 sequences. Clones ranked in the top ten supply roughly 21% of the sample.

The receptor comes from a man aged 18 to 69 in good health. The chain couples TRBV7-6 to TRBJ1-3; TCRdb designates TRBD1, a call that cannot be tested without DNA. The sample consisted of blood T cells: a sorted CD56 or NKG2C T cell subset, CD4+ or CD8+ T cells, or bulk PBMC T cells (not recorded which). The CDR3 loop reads CASSLRTGGSSGNTIYF. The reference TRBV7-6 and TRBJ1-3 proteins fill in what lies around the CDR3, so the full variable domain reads GAGVSQSPRYKVTKRGQDVALRCDPISGHVSLYWYRQALGQGPEFLTYFNYEAQQDKSGLPNDRFSAERPEGSISTLTIQRTEQRDSAMYRCASSLRTGGSSGNTIYFGEGSWLTVV.